The 6 T cell receptor beta chains presented below share a single source sample, sequenced in a study of Graves' ophthalmopathy and Graves' hyperthyroidism. RNA transcripts served as template for amplifying TCR beta CDR3 sequences. Investigators did first-round RT-PCR with HTBI primers, then second-round multiplex PCR. TCRdb reprocessed the multiplex PCR reads via MiXCR and lists one record per CDR3 protein. This sample yields almost 750,000 distinct CDR3 sequences, of which 40% are seen a single time; approximately 43% belongs to the top ten. Sequencing input: peripheral blood. These receptors came from an adult man with Graves' ophthalmopathy.

Concerning this clonotype itself: A much bigger clone sits one base away, suggesting this may be a read error. The chain combines TRBV7-9 with TRBJ2-5, with D possibly being TRBD2 (6 bases). The germline CDR1 and CDR2 sequences are SEHNR and FQNEAQ (reference sequence). This CDR3 has 13 residues. In nucleotides, the CDR3 is TGTGCCAGCAGCTCCGAGGGCCGGGAGACCCAGAACTTC. Protein product: CASSSEGRETQNF.

At least ten counts were recorded for this clonotype. This chain connects TRBV6-5 to TRBJ1-1, with D tentatively TRBD1 (5 bases). The CDR3 is 12 residues long. V gave up 5 bases and J gave up 9 bases, with 13 bases separating them. CDR1 is MNHEY and CDR2 is SVGAGI in the germline V gene. DNA of the CDR3: TGTGCCAGCAGTCCACCTCAGGGACAAGCTTTCTTT. Translating gives CASSPPQGQAFF.

This clonotype was seen once. V usage is TRBV15 and J usage is TRBJ1-5, with D possibly being TRBD1 (5 bases). The CDR3 loop spans 16 amino acids. Germline CDR1 and CDR2: LNHNV and YYDKDF (reference sequence). V lost 3 bases to trimming and J lost 2 bases, with 14 bases between them. Here the CDR3 DNA reads TGTGCCACCAGCAGCATCGACAGCGGGGGCAATCAGCCCCAGCATTTT. It specifies CATSSIDSGGNQPQHF.

The gene calls are TRBV4-2 and TRBJ1-3; D gene uncertain. This CDR3 has 17 amino acids. V lost 0 bases to trimming and J lost 0 bases, with 12 bases between them. From germline, CDR1 is LGHNA and CDR2 YNFKEQ. The CDR3, as DNA: TGTGCCAGCAGCCAAGAGAAGCGGACGAGCTCTGGAAACACCATATATTTT. Translating it yields CASSQEKRTSSGNTIYF.

About this clonotype: Without the conserved terminal phenylalanine or tryptophan, this CDR3 likely stems from a read error. V usage is TRBV10-2 and J usage is TRBJ1-6; D possibly corresponds to TRBD1 (5 bases). CDR1 WSHSY and CDR2 SAAADI come from the germline V gene. Trimming shortened V by 5 bases and J by 6 bases, and 17 bases separated the two germline ends. This CDR3 region has 16 residues. CDR3 protein: CASSNRRQGANSPLHL. In nucleotides, the CDR3 is TGCGCCAGCAGTAACAGGAGGCAGGGCGCTAATTCACCCCTCCACCTT.

This clonotype was detected many times. The CDR3: CASSRTANTEAFF. The CDR3 DNA sequence: TGTGCCAGCAGCCGGACAGCCAACACTGAAGCTTTCTTT. The chain combines TRBV7-3 with TRBJ1-1; D is possibly TRBD1 (6 bases). The V gene's germline CDR1 is SGHTA and CDR2 FQGTGA. V lost 5 bases and J lost 2, with 9 bases in between. The CDR3 runs 13 residues.